The T cell receptor beta chain under discussion was sequenced for a study of blood T cell repertoires in COVID-19. About the research overall: Sample material is recorded as cDNA or gDNA derived from T cells, B-cell-depleted T cells, or PBMCs.

The CDR3 contains 16 residues. V lost 0 bases and J lost 8; bases outside the gene matches: 11. Germline values: CDR1 SGHRS, CDR2 YFSETQ. This clone has only a few counts. Generated by immunoSEQ multiplex PCR, the TCRdb table keeps only in-frame clones and is missing some. The sample holds about 130,000 clones, around 76% seen once. The material sequenced was peripheral blood. The V gene is TRBV5-1, the J gene TRBJ1-2; TRBD1 matches 9 bases. The receptor was isolated from a man aged 55 to 70 with acute or convalescent COVID-19. Here the CDR3 DNA reads TGCGCCAGCAGCTTGGCTCGGGACAGGGTCCCTAGGGGCTACACCTTC. Protein product: CASSLARDRVPRGYTF.